This TCR beta chain was sequenced during a study of beta chain features in type 1 diabetes (dated by TCRdb to between 2017 and 2018). With regard to the full study: No differences in mean age, gender distribution, total cell number or subset yield were found between patients and healthy donors. The study compared TCRB repertoires of sorted circulating CD4+ T cell subsets between recently diagnosed type 1 diabetes patients and matched healthy donors. Across all samples, 107,917,701 sorted cells were examined, and cell number per subset correlated strongly with RNA yield. Whereas all 30 or so donors provided naive and central memory subsets, regulatory and stem cell-like memory subsets were isolated from just 8 patients and roughly eight healthy donors.

Broad study findings and their caveats: Because cDNA was sequenced instead of genomic DNA, activated cells with high expression could be over-represented, although the groups did not differ in activation or CD3 levels. Naive, central memory and regulatory TCRB repertoires appeared more similar among patients than among healthy donors. Because small numbers of individuals were included in the HLA sub-analyses, any influence of HLA type on TCRB rearrangement was left unresolved. At VDJ recombination sites, patients with type 1 diabetes made fewer insertions and deleted more nucleotides, a pattern implying thymic rearrangement abnormalities. In all four CD4+ subsets, TCRB CDR3 length was moderately but significantly shorter in type 1 diabetes patients. Shorter templates might be favored by PCR, yet because patient and control samples were amplified and corrected together, any such skew would affect both groups equally.

V gives up 6 bases and J gives up 5 bases, and the segment between their germline ends measures 17 bases. Looking up the germline V gene yields CDR1 MDHEN and CDR2 SYDVKM. Measured from the cysteine to the phenylalanine, the CDR3 is 15 residues long. Only CDR3 DNA remains: 45 bases, in frame from the first base. The entire isolated RNA was reverse transcribed using the High Capacity cDNA Reverse Transcription Kit, and thus expressed TCRB transcripts were sequenced. Naive, central memory and regulatory T cell samples underwent deep immunoSEQ sequencing, averaging about 3.57 million total reads per sample. Sorted cells were lysed in RLT buffer and RNA was extracted with DNase-treated RNeasy Micro or Mini kits, depending on cell number. To prevent cross-contamination, each cell subset was processed individually, whereas patient and healthy donor samples were processed jointly. The immunoSEQ multiplex PCR was used to amplify TCRB sequences from cDNA, generating 87-bp fragments that spanned the CDR3 region. Sequencing of the amplicons was done on the Illumina HiSeq platform. The study's processing was this. PCR bias was corrected computationally using synthetic template baselines, and reads within Hamming distance 2 were collapsed, with unmergeable singletons discarded. Reads were aligned against IMGT so that V, D and J genes, CDR3 length and insertions or deletions at six rearrangement sites could be assigned. Within each subset, clonotype counts were normalized to the number of sorted cells before true diversity and Gini coefficients were calculated with the tcR R package. The overlap coefficient, calculated on TCRB nucleotide sequences, was used to measure repertoire sharing. Out-of-frame TCRB sequences from naive cells were analyzed to stand in for the pre-selection repertoire. The table was pulled from immuneACCESS by TCRdb, which kept in-frame rearrangements only. Such tables lose some clones; where checked, under half of the loss comes from unresolved V genes, and the rest has no known cause. That table supplies the V and J calls and clone size; D and trimming were determined from the DNA. For this sample there are about 650,000 clones; around an eighth appear just once. Around 0.12% of the sample belongs to the ten largest clones.

A note on this clone: Its target antigen remains unknown. Base-call qualities are not available, and no considerably larger clone is one nucleotide away.

Each donor gave one peripheral blood draw, about 110 mL on average, collected into heparinised tubes. A BD FACSAria II was used to sort naive, central memory, regulatory and stem cell-like memory CD4+ T cells with a panel that included CD45RO, CCR7, CD25, CD127, CD95 and CD27. All sorted populations exceeded 95% purity. PBMCs were separated immediately by Lymphoprep density gradient centrifugation and were stained directly, without being cultured. So that batch effects would be minimized, each experiment stained and sorted samples in pairs, pairing one healthy donor with one patient. This receptor chain uses TRBV28 and TRBJ1-5, and possibly TRBD1, on 6 matching bases. The receptor was isolated from a man aged 25 to 45 with type 1 diabetes. Sequenced: naive CD4+ T cells from blood. What the cell subset or site label conveys for this sample: true naive CD4+ T cells. The sequence in DNA is TGTGCCAGCAGATCCCCCGACAGGCAAGATCAGCCCCAGCATTTT. Its translation reads: CASRSPDRQDQPQHF.